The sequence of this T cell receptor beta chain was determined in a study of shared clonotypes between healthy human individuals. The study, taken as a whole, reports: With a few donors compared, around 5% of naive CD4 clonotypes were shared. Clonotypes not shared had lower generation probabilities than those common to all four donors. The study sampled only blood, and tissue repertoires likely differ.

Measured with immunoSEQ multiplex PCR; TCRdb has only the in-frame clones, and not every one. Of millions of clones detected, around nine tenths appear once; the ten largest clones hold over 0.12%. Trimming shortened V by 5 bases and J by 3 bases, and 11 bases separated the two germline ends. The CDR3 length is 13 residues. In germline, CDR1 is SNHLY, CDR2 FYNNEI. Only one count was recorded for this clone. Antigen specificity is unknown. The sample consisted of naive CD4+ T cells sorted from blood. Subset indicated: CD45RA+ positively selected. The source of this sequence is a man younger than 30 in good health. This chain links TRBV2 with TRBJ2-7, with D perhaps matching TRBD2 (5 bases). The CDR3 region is CASSWTGNYEQYF. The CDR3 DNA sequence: TGTGCCAGCAGTTGGACGGGAAACTACGAGCAGTACTTC.